This TCR beta chain was sequenced for a study of response to subunit inactivated influenza vaccine. General observations from the study: Authors suggested each seasonal influenza vaccination recruits few new T cells.

In TCRdb, the RT-PCR reads were re-called with MiXCR into one record per CDR3 protein. The table lists a few hundred thousand distinct CDR3 sequences, 12% to 15% of them singletons, with 11% in the top ten. In regard to this clonotype: Its specificity is not known.

The CDR3 spans 17 residues. J was trimmed by 8 bases and V by 0 bases; bases with no gene match: 12. Germline V gives CDR1 SNHLY, CDR2 FYNNEI. Sample: PBMCs from blood, taken approximately 12 days after vaccination. The genes are TRBV2 and TRBJ2-1; 8 positions agree with TRBD1. The sequence was collected from a man between 50 and 59 years old who received an inactivated influenza vaccine. CDR3 nucleotides: TGTGCCAGCAGTGAAGCGCTGGAGGACCCGGGACAGGATGAGCAGTTCTTC. Translated, it gives CASSEALEDPGQDEQFF.